This T cell receptor beta chain was sequenced for a study of technical replicates of blood from several donors. Method: immunoSEQ multiplex PCR; TCRdb's copy keeps in-frame clones and lacks some. The repertoire holds some 11,000 clones, with 85% to 95% as singletons. V was trimmed by 0 bases and J by 0 bases, leaving 12 bases between them. CDR1 LNHDA and CDR2 SQIVND come from the germline V gene (reference sequence). CDR3 length: 17 amino acids. This clone showed up just a few times. Other DNA sequences in the same sample also yield this CDR3. The clonotype originates from a human donor in good health. The rearrangement joins TRBV19 to TRBJ2-1, with D perhaps matching TRBD2 (5 bases). Sequenced material: PBMCs. Here the CDR3 DNA reads TGTGCCAGTAGTATAGACCTAGCTTCGGGCTCCTACAATGAGCAGTTCTTC. It yields the protein CASSIDLASGSYNEQFF.